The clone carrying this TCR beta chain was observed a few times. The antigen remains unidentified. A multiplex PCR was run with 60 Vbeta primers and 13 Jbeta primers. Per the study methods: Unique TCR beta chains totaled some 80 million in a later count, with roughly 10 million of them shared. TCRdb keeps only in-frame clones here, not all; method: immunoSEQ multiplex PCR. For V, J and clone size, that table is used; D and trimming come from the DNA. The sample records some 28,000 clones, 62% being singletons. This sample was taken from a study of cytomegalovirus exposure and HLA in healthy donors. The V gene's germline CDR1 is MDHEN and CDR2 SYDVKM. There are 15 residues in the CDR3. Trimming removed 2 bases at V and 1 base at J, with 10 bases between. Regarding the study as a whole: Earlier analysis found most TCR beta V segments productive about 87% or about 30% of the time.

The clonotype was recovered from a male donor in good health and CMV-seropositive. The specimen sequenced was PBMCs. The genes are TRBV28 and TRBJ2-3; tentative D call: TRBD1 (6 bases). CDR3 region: CASSLEQGRTDTQYF. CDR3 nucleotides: TGTGCCAGCAGTTTAGAACAGGGCCGCACAGATACGCAGTATTTT. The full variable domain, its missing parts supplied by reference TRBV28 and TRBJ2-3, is DVKVTQSSRYLVKRTGEKVFLECVQDMDHENMFWYRQDPGLGLRLIYFSYDVKMKEKGDIPEGYSVSREKKERFSLILESASTNQTSMYLCASSLEQGRTDTQYFGPGTRLTVL.